The 11 T cell receptor beta chains below come from one sample, sequenced in a study of T cells in tuberculosis (dated by TCRdb to the late 2010s). Library construction relied on the immunoSEQ multiplex PCR assay. Imported from immuneACCESS, the table was reduced by TCRdb to in-frame sequences with V and J called. These copies leave out some clones; in studies compared against another copy, an unresolved V gene accounts for under half, and the cause of the remainder is not known. This sample comprises 20,000 to 25,000 clones, approximately 94% of them detected only once. Jointly, the top ten make up 17% of the sample. Specimen: PBMCs. These TCRs come from a donor aged 5-35 years with latent tuberculosis or without tuberculosis infection. Some clones in this sample may be carry-over from other donors' samples.

The CDR3 spells CASSRGPNEQFF. The CDR3 nucleotides are TGTGCCAGCAGCCGCGGGCCTAATGAGCAGTTCTTC. V and J are TRBV5-4 and TRBJ2-1; D is possibly TRBD2 (5 bases). The CDR3 extends over 12 amino acids. The V gene's germline CDR1 is SGHNT and CDR2 YYREEE (reference sequence). With 4 bases removed from V and 7 bases from J, the gap between germline ends came to 9 bases.

The gene calls are TRBV4-2 and TRBJ1-1, with 9 bases aligning to TRBD1. Germline V gene lookup returns CDR1 LGHNA and CDR2 YNFKEQ. The CDR3 loop spans 14 amino acids. V was clipped by 4 bases and J by 5 bases; unmatched bases: 5. In DNA form, the CDR3 reads TGTGCCAGCAGCCGGGACAGGGTAAGGACTGAAGCTTTCTTT. Translated, it gives CASSRDRVRTEAFF.

CDR3 DNA sequence: TGCGCCAGCAGCCAAGATTTGGTAATAGCGGGAGGGGGCACAGATACGCAGTATTTT. This gives the protein CASSQDLVIAGGGTDTQYF. The V gene is TRBV4-1, the J gene TRBJ2-3; the match to TRBD2 covers 11 bases. Per the germline V gene, CDR1 is MGHRA and CDR2 is YSYEKL. CDR3 length: 19 residues. V was pared by 0 bases and J by 1 base, with 9 bases of the junction left unmatched.

This clone appeared once. V and J are TRBV10-3 and TRBJ1-5; 8 nucleotides match TRBD1. V was clipped by 6 bases and J by 4 bases; unmatched bases: 8. CDR1 ENHRY and CDR2 SYGVKD come from the germline V gene. The CDR3 is made up of 15 amino acids. CDR3 sequence (DNA): TGTGCCATCAGCAATAGTCAGGGGGCGAATCAGCCCCAGCATTTT. Translating gives CAISNSQGANQPQHF.

The chain has TRBV30 and TRBJ2-6; perhaps TRBD1 as D (5 bases). Trimming pared 1 base from V and 9 bases from J, leaving 10 bases between. Germline V gene data show CDR1 as GTSNPN and CDR2 as SVGIG (reference sequence). The CDR3 loop spans 13 amino acids. CDR3 sequence reads: CAWSAGQSNVLTF. The CDR3 DNA sequence: TGTGCCTGGAGTGCTGGACAAAGCAACGTCCTGACTTTC.

This rearrangement joins TRBV19 to TRBJ2-3, with TRBD2 identical over 11 bases. With 3 bases clipped from V and 3 bases from J, the junction kept 11 bases outside the gene matches. CDR1 and CDR2 (germline): LNHDA, SQIVND (reference sequence). The CDR3 spans 18 residues. The CDR3 protein is CASSIRTPIAGGTDTQYF. The CDR3 DNA sequence: TGTGCCAGTAGTATCCGAACTCCCATAGCGGGAGGGACAGATACGCAGTATTTT.

This chain links TRBV4-3 with TRBJ2-5, with 8 bases lining up with TRBD1. This CDR3 spans 15 amino acids. Germline lookup yields CDR1 LGHNA and CDR2 YSLEER. V lost 4 bases and J lost 2; bases outside the gene matches: 6. The CDR3: CASSPEGQVQETQYF. The CDR3 bases are TGCGCCAGCAGCCCAGAGGGACAGGTACAAGAGACCCAGTACTTC.

The gene calls are TRBV12-5 and TRBJ1-1, with D possibly matching TRBD1 (5 bases). Germline V lookup: CDR1 LGHNT, CDR2 FRNRAP. The V end lost 0 bases, the J end lost 5 bases, and 13 bases lay between the germline ends. The CDR3 loop spans 15 amino acids. CDR3 protein: CASGLVGPMRTEAFF. CDR3 in DNA: TGTGCTAGTGGTTTGGTGGGGCCTATGAGGACTGAAGCTTTCTTT.

Turning to this clone: A junction boundary mismatches the germline segment, possibly from a read error. J is TRBJ1-3 and V is TRBV7-7; D is undetermined. Germline-derived CDR1 and CDR2 are SSHAT and FNYEAQ (reference sequence). This CDR3 region has 15 residues. The CDR3 DNA is TGTGCTAGCAGCTTAGCCCCCGGGAGCGGAAACACCATATATTTT. This sequence encodes CASSLAPGSGNTIYF.

V gene TRBV5-4 combines with J gene TRBJ2-3, with D unclear. CDR3 length: 14 residues. V lost 0 bases and J 2 bases, leaving 7 bases between the germline ends. Looked up from germline, CDR1 is SGHNT and CDR2 is YYREEE (reference sequence). The CDR3 reads CASSLGGDTDTQYF. The DNA of the CDR3 is TGTGCCAGCAGCTTGGGAGGAGACACAGATACGCAGTATTTT.

The chain combines TRBV25-1 with TRBJ1-3; D unresolved. V was shortened by 4 bases and J by 6 bases, with 22 bases between the two germline ends. CDR3 length equals 17 residues. Germline V gene lookup returns CDR1 MGHDK and CDR2 SYGVNS. The chain's CDR3 is CASSGRGIRAEINTIYF. The CDR3 DNA follows: TGTGCCAGCAGTGGTAGAGGGATTCGCGCTGAGATAAACACCATATATTTT.